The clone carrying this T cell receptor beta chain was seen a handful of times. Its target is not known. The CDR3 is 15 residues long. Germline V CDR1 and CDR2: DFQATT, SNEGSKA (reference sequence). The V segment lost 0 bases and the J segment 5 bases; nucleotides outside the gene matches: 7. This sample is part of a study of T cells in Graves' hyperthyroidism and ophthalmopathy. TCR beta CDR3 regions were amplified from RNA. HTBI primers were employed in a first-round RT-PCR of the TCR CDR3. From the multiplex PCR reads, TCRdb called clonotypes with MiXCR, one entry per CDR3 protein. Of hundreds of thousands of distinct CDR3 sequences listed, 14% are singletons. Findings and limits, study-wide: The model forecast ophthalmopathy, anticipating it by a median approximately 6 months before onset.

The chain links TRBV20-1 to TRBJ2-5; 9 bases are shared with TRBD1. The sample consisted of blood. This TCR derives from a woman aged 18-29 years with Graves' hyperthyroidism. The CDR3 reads CSARDPDRGWETQYF. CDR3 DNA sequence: TGCAGTGCTAGAGACCCGGACAGGGGATGGGAGACCCAGTACTTC.